These T cell receptor beta chains were read from a single sample in a study of T cells in Graves' hyperthyroidism and ophthalmopathy. TCRdb redid the calling of the multiplex PCR reads with MiXCR, one entry per CDR3 protein. The table includes 450,000 to 650,000 distinct CDR3 sequences, roughly 20% detected once. Material: blood. The origin of the receptors is a man aged 18 to 30 with Graves' hyperthyroidism. Each CDR3 is given with its conserved first and last residue. Each record gives: clone size, V gene, J gene, D gene, CDR3 protein, CDR3 DNA. A D gene is named only where the DNA matches it firmly. Size values are once, few and many counts, or a class for expanded clones, and some rows have none.

clone_size: .; v_call: TRBV28; j_call: TRBJ1-5; d_call: TRBD1; cdr3_aa: CASRDTPGQGSNQPQHF; cdr3_nt: TGTGCCAGCAGGGACACACCGGGACAGGGATCCAATCAGCCCCAGCATTTT
clone_size: few; v_call: TRBV30; j_call: TRBJ1-1; d_call: .; cdr3_aa: CAWSEGRGVNTEAFF; cdr3_nt: TGTGCCTGGAGTGAGGGGCGGGGTGTGAACACTGAAGCTTTCTTT
clone_size: .; v_call: TRBV3-1; j_call: TRBJ2-7; d_call: TRBD1; cdr3_aa: CASSLQGAWEQYF; cdr3_nt: TGTGCCAGCAGCCTACAGGGGGCTTGGGAGCAGTACTTC
clone_size: .; v_call: TRBV6-1; j_call: TRBJ1-1; d_call: TRBD1; cdr3_aa: CASSEAGTGGGAFF; cdr3_nt: TGTGCCAGCAGTGAAGCAGGGACAGGGGGCGGAGCTTTCTTT
clone_size: many; v_call: TRBV6-1; j_call: TRBJ2-7; d_call: .; cdr3_aa: CASSEGETDEQYF; cdr3_nt: TGTGCCAGCAGTGAAGGGGAGACAGACGAGCAGTACTTC
clone_size: many; v_call: TRBV11-2; j_call: TRBJ2-7; d_call: .; cdr3_aa: CASSLVGAATPYEQYF; cdr3_nt: TGTGCCAGCAGCTTAGTAGGGGCGGCAACTCCCTACGAGCAGTACTTC
clone_size: many; v_call: TRBV19; j_call: TRBJ2-4; d_call: .; cdr3_aa: CASMRQGGNIQYF; cdr3_nt: TGTGCCAGTATGCGGCAGGGAGGAAACATTCAGTACTTC
clone_size: .; v_call: TRBV6-1; j_call: TRBJ1-2; d_call: TRBD1; cdr3_aa: CASSQLQGFGYTF; cdr3_nt: TGTGCCAGCAGTCAACTACAGGGGTTTGGCTACACCTTC
clone_size: few; v_call: TRBV20-1; j_call: TRBJ1-5; d_call: TRBD1; cdr3_aa: CSAPTGESNQPQHF; cdr3_nt: TGCAGTGCTCCGACAGGGGAAAGCAATCAGCCCCAGCATTTT
clone_size: .; v_call: TRBV12-3/TRBV12-4; j_call: TRBJ2-7; d_call: .; cdr3_aa: CASSLLGLTSYEQYF; cdr3_nt: TGTGCCAGCAGTTTACTGGGACTCACATCCTACGAGCAGTACTTC
clone_size: .; v_call: TRBV24-1; j_call: TRBJ1-5; d_call: .; cdr3_aa: CVSSDHQVMGNQPQHF; cdr3_nt: TGTGTCTCCAGTGATCACCAGGTGATGGGCAATCAGCCCCAGCATTTT
clone_size: once; v_call: TRBV27; j_call: TRBJ1-5; d_call: .; cdr3_aa: CASSEGGGRSNQPQHF; cdr3_nt: TGTGCCAGCAGCGAGGGTGGGGGACGGAGCAATCAGCCCCAGCATTTT
clone_size: many; v_call: TRBV3-1; j_call: TRBJ1-1; d_call: .; cdr3_aa: CASSQDPTGIEAFF; cdr3_nt: TGTGCCAGCAGCCAAGATCCCACAGGGATCGAAGCTTTCTTT
clone_size: many; v_call: TRBV11-1; j_call: TRBJ1-1; d_call: .; cdr3_aa: CASSTMSTGEDTEAFF; cdr3_nt: TGTGCCAGCAGCACTATGAGTACGGGGGAGGACACTGAAGCTTTCTTT
clone_size: few; v_call: TRBV4-1; j_call: TRBJ2-5; d_call: .; cdr3_aa: CASSQDSIGVGGGLETQYF; cdr3_nt: TGCGCCAGCAGCCAAGATAGTATTGGGGTCGGCGGGGGCTTAGAGACCCAGTACTTC
clone_size: many; v_call: TRBV15; j_call: TRBJ2-7; d_call: TRBD2; cdr3_aa: CATSRDGAGASYEQYF; cdr3_nt: TGTGCCACCAGCAGAGATGGAGCGGGGGCCTCCTACGAGCAGTACTTC
clone_size: few; v_call: TRBV28; j_call: TRBJ2-7; d_call: .; cdr3_aa: CASSSRERGASYEQYF; cdr3_nt: TGTGCCAGCAGTTCCCGGGAGAGGGGCGCCTCCTACGAGCAGTACTTC
clone_size: many; v_call: TRBV2; j_call: TRBJ2-7; d_call: .; cdr3_aa: CASSEALYLYEQYF; cdr3_nt: TGTGCCAGCAGTGAAGCTCTGTATTTATACGAGCAGTACTTC
clone_size: many; v_call: TRBV5-1; j_call: TRBJ2-7; d_call: .; cdr3_aa: CASSLARSEQYF; cdr3_nt: TGCGCCAGCAGCTTGGCCCGCAGCGAGCAGTACTTC
clone_size: many; v_call: TRBV6-1; j_call: TRBJ2-7; d_call: .; cdr3_aa: CASSEDPRWEYEQYF; cdr3_nt: TGTGCCAGCAGTGAAGACCCACGGTGGGAATACGAGCAGTACTTC
clone_size: many; v_call: TRBV20-1; j_call: TRBJ2-7; d_call: .; cdr3_aa: CSARDPTASSYEQYF; cdr3_nt: TGCAGTGCTAGAGATCCAACCGCGAGCTCCTACGAGCAGTACTTC
clone_size: few; v_call: TRBV29-1; j_call: TRBJ2-5; d_call: .; cdr3_aa: CSLNGHLEYQETQYF; cdr3_nt: TGCAGCCTCAACGGGCATTTGGAATACCAAGAGACCCAGTACTTC
clone_size: many; v_call: TRBV20-1; j_call: TRBJ2-5; d_call: .; cdr3_aa: CSARGGGLQETQYF; cdr3_nt: TGCAGTGCTAGGGGTGGGGGCTTACAAGAGACCCAGTACTTC
clone_size: many; v_call: TRBV19; j_call: TRBJ2-7; d_call: .; cdr3_aa: CASSIGQSTYEQYF; cdr3_nt: TGTGCCAGTAGTATTGGACAGTCAACCTACGAGCAGTACTTC
clone_size: .; v_call: TRBV20-1; j_call: TRBJ2-7; d_call: TRBD2; cdr3_aa: CSEERREPYEQYF; cdr3_nt: TGCAGTGAGGAGAGGCGGGAGCCCTACGAGCAGTACTTC
clone_size: many; v_call: TRBV10-3; j_call: TRBJ2-7; d_call: TRBD2; cdr3_aa: CAISEIAGRNPYEQYF; cdr3_nt: TGTGCCATCAGTGAGATAGCGGGACGGAACCCCTACGAGCAGTACTTC
clone_size: .; v_call: TRBV4-2; j_call: TRBJ1-1; d_call: .; cdr3_aa: CASSQDSGSLNTEAFF; cdr3_nt: TGTGCCAGCAGCCAAGATTCGGGCAGCCTGAACACTGAAGCTTTCTTT
clone_size: many; v_call: TRBV9; j_call: TRBJ2-5; d_call: TRBD2; cdr3_aa: CASSTPSGGAKETQYF; cdr3_nt: TGTGCCAGCAGCACCCCTAGCGGGGGGGCCAAGGAGACCCAGTACTTC
clone_size: many; v_call: TRBV2; j_call: TRBJ1-1; d_call: .; cdr3_aa: CASMVGLLMNTEAFF; cdr3_nt: TGTGCCAGCATGGTGGGGCTTCTTATGAACACTGAAGCTTTCTTT
clone_size: many; v_call: TRBV15; j_call: TRBJ1-5; d_call: TRBD1; cdr3_aa: CATSRTGTGGYNSNQPQHF; cdr3_nt: TGTGCCACCAGCCGTACCGGGACAGGGGGTTACAATAGCAATCAGCCCCAGCATTTT
clone_size: many; v_call: TRBV30; j_call: TRBJ1-1; d_call: TRBD1; cdr3_aa: CAWSGAGRGDEAFF; cdr3_nt: TGTGCCTGGAGTGGGGCAGGCAGGGGGGATGAAGCTTTCTTT
clone_size: many; v_call: TRBV10-3; j_call: TRBJ2-2; d_call: .; cdr3_aa: CAIRTRNTGELFF; cdr3_nt: TGTGCCATCAGGACCAGGAACACCGGGGAGCTGTTTTTT
clone_size: few; v_call: TRBV24-1; j_call: TRBJ2-3; d_call: .; cdr3_aa: CATSDLRVPDTQYF; cdr3_nt: TGTGCCACCAGTGATTTGCGGGTCCCAGATACGCAGTATTTT
clone_size: .; v_call: TRBV5-1; j_call: TRBJ2-5; d_call: .; cdr3_aa: CASTPTSGTQETQHF; cdr3_nt: TGCGCCAGCACCCCCACTTCCGGGACACAAGAGACCCAGCACTTC
clone_size: many; v_call: TRBV12-3/TRBV12-4; j_call: TRBJ2-3; d_call: TRBD1; cdr3_aa: CASSRDRGQGDTQYF; cdr3_nt: TGTGCCAGCAGCCGGGACAGGGGGCAGGGAGATACGCAGTATTTT
clone_size: .; v_call: TRBV6-2/TRBV6-3; j_call: TRBJ1-2; d_call: .; cdr3_aa: CASTDGSGYTF; cdr3_nt: TGTGCCAGCACGGACGGGAGCGGCTACACCTTC
clone_size: few; v_call: TRBV5-6; j_call: TRBJ2-7; d_call: TRBD1; cdr3_aa: CASSLEGQNKAYEQYF; cdr3_nt: TGTGCCAGCAGCTTGGAGGGACAGAATAAGGCCTACGAGCAGTACTTC
clone_size: few; v_call: TRBV29-1; j_call: TRBJ2-7; d_call: TRBD2; cdr3_aa: CSVGRIGGKSSYEQYF; cdr3_nt: TGCAGCGTTGGCAGGATCGGGGGGAAGAGCTCCTACGAGCAGTACTTC
clone_size: many; v_call: TRBV6-5; j_call: TRBJ1-2; d_call: .; cdr3_aa: CASSYPGARNFYGYTF; cdr3_nt: TGTGCCAGCAGTTACCCAGGGGCAAGGAATTTCTATGGCTACACCTTC
clone_size: .; v_call: TRBV27; j_call: TRBJ2-7; d_call: .; cdr3_aa: CASSWVRDSAREQYF; cdr3_nt: TGTGCCAGCAGTTGGGTACGAGACAGCGCTCGTGAGCAGTACTTC
clone_size: .; v_call: TRBV5-5; j_call: TRBJ2-2; d_call: .; cdr3_aa: CGSSLIDPNTGELFF; cdr3_nt: TGTGGCAGCAGCTTGATTGACCCGAACACCGGGGAGCTGTTTTTT
clone_size: many; v_call: TRBV13; j_call: TRBJ1-2; d_call: TRBD1; cdr3_aa: CASSSGQGYYGYTF; cdr3_nt: TGTGCCAGCAGTTCGGGACAGGGTTACTATGGCTACACCTTC
clone_size: many; v_call: TRBV6-5; j_call: TRBJ1-3; d_call: .; cdr3_aa: CASSYSERGYSGNTIYF; cdr3_nt: TGTGCCAGCAGTTACTCTGAAAGGGGCTACTCTGGAAACACCATATATTTT
clone_size: few; v_call: TRBV13; j_call: TRBJ2-3; d_call: .; cdr3_aa: CASSLEGVASTDTQYF; cdr3_nt: TGTGCCAGCAGCTTAGAAGGCGTTGCTAGCACAGATACGCAGTATTTT
clone_size: .; v_call: TRBV30; j_call: TRBJ1-5; d_call: .; cdr3_aa: CAWSHDTGSNQPQHF; cdr3_nt: TGTGCCTGGAGCCATGATACAGGGAGCAATCAGCCCCAGCATTTT
clone_size: many; v_call: TRBV6-1; j_call: TRBJ2-7; d_call: .; cdr3_aa: CASSVEREQYF; cdr3_nt: TGTGCCAGCAGTGTAGAGCGAGAGCAGTACTTC
clone_size: .; v_call: TRBV5-1; j_call: TRBJ1-1; d_call: TRBD1; cdr3_aa: CASSLGTGERNTEAFF; cdr3_nt: TGCGCCAGCAGCTTAGGAACAGGGGAAAGGAACACTGAAGCTTTCTTT
clone_size: many; v_call: TRBV7-8; j_call: TRBJ1-2; d_call: .; cdr3_aa: CASSHKRSRVDGYTF; cdr3_nt: TGTGCCAGCAGTCACAAAAGGAGCAGGGTGGATGGCTACACCTTC
clone_size: .; v_call: TRBV19; j_call: TRBJ2-5; d_call: TRBD1; cdr3_aa: CASRGTAGWGETQYF; cdr3_nt: TGTGCCAGTAGAGGGACAGCTGGATGGGGAGAGACCCAGTACTTC
clone_size: few; v_call: TRBV25-1; j_call: TRBJ1-5; d_call: .; cdr3_aa: CASSEGNRQSQHF; cdr3_nt: TGTGCCAGCAGTGAAGGGAATCGGCAGTCCCAGCATTTT
clone_size: few; v_call: TRBV20-1; j_call: TRBJ1-3; d_call: .; cdr3_aa: CSAPDRGASGNTIYF; cdr3_nt: TGCAGTGCTCCCGACCGGGGGGCCAGTGGAAACACCATATATTTT
clone_size: once; v_call: TRBV7-9; j_call: TRBJ1-3; d_call: .; cdr3_aa: CASSPDGRNTIYF; cdr3_nt: TGTGCCAGCAGCCCCGACGGAAGAAACACCATATATTTT
clone_size: .; v_call: TRBV7-8; j_call: TRBJ1-6; d_call: .; cdr3_aa: CASRWSSYNSPLHF; cdr3_nt: TGTGCCAGCAGATGGAGCTCCTATAATTCACCCCTCCACTTT
clone_size: many; v_call: TRBV12-3/TRBV12-4; j_call: TRBJ1-5; d_call: .; cdr3_aa: CASSLALGKSNQPQHF; cdr3_nt: TGTGCCAGCAGTTTAGCGCTCGGGAAGAGCAATCAGCCCCAGCATTTT